This T cell receptor (beta chain) was documented in a study of cytomegalovirus exposure and HLA in healthy donors. General study findings and limits: The authors enumerated over 150 TCR beta chains as linked to cytomegalovirus. Most of the CMV-associated TCR beta chains (in a later analysis) appeared to be HLA-restricted.

The PCR contained 60 Vbeta and 13 Jbeta primers. The repertoire was sequenced with immunoSEQ multiplex PCR; TCRdb's copy has only in-frame clones and lacks some. The sample yields 170,000 or so clones, less than 90% seen once. On this clone itself: Antigen: not known.

Germline V CDR1 and CDR2: MDHEN, SYDVKM. The V segment lost 5 bases and the J segment 4 bases; nucleotides outside the gene matches: 10. The CDR3 covers 15 residues. The sequence was obtained from a woman between 18 and 30 years old in good health and CMV-seronegative. This rearrangement joins TRBV28 to TRBJ2-7, with TRBD2 identical over 8 bases. What was sequenced was PBMCs. CDR3 in DNA: TGTGCCAGCAGTATACCCGGGACTAGACTTTACGAGCAGTACTTC. This codes for CASSIPGTRLYEQYF.